This T cell receptor beta chain stems from a study of T cell responses to AZD1222 COVID-19 vaccine. Regarding the study as a whole: CD4 TCRs linked to vaccination spanned spike, dominating at 160-218 and 743-854. AZD1222 recipients seropositive at baseline numbered only six.

Only in-frame clones appear in the TCRdb table, and some are missing; sequencing was by immunoSEQ multiplex PCR. The sample has roughly 120,000 clones, more than 80% seen once; the top ten hold roughly 4.4%. The germline gives CDR1 SEHNR, CDR2 FQNEAQ (reference sequence). V was shortened by 3 bases and J by 7 bases, with 12 bases between the two germline ends. CDR3 length: 13 amino acids. A remark on this clone: Its antigen is currently unknown.

This receptor was obtained from an adult who received the AZD1222 COVID-19 vaccine. Sequencing was performed on peripheral blood, taken 28 days after the second AZD1222 dose. This chain links TRBV7-9 with TRBJ1-2; D is possibly TRBD1 (6 bases). The CDR3 is CASSFEGGGGYTF. CDR3 nucleotide sequence: TGTGCCAGCAGCTTTGAGGGGGGAGGTGGCTACACCTTC.